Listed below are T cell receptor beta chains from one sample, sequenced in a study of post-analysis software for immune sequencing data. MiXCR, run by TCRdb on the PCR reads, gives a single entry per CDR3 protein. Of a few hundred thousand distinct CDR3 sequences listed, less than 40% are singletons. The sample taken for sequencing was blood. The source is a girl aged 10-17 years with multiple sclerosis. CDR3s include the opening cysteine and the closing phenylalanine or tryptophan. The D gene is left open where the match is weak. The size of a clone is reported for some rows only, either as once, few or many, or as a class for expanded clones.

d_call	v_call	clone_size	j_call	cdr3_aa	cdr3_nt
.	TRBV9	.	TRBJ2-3	CASSPRTASTDTQYF	TGTGCCAGCAGCCCTAGGACAGCCAGCACAGATACGCAGTATTTT
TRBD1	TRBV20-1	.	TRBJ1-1	CSARESLGQGRTFF	TGCAGTGCTAGGGAATCTCTTGGACAGGGTCGGACTTTCTTT
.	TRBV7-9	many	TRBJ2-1	CASSLGQGIENEQFF	TGTGCCAGCAGCTTAGGGCAGGGGATCGAGAATGAGCAGTTCTTC
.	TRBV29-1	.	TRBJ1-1	CSVEDSWQPNTEAFF	TGCAGCGTTGAAGATAGTTGGCAGCCGAACACTGAAGCTTTCTTT
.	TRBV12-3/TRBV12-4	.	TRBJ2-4	CASSAEIRSYGQYF	TGTGCCAGCAGCGCAGAAATTCGTTCCTACGGGCAGTACTTC
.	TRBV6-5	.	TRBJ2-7	CASSYSWTPFYEQYF	TGTGCCAGCAGTTACTCTTGGACGCCATTTTACGAGCAGTACTTC
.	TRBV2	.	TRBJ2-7	CASRPTSGFYEQYF	TGTGCCAGCAGGCCCACGTCGGGGTTCTACGAGCAGTACTTC
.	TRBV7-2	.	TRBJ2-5	CASMMSEQETQYF	TGTGCCAGCATGATGAGCGAGCAAGAGACCCAGTACTTC
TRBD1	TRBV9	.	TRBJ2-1	CASSVAPTGDNEQFF	TGTGCCAGCAGCGTAGCTCCCACAGGGGACAATGAGCAGTTCTTC
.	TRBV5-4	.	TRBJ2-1	CASSLAADEQFF	TGTGCCAGCAGCCTTGCTGCGGATGAGCAGTTCTTC
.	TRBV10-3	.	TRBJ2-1	CAISEGRSGAANEQFF	TGTGCCATCAGTGAGGGTAGGAGCGGAGCGGCTAATGAGCAGTTCTTC
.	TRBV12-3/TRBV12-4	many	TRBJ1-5	CASSPEAGGPSNQPQHF	TGTGCCAGCAGCCCCGAGGCTGGGGGGCCTAGCAATCAGCCCCAGCATTTT
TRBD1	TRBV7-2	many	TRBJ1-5	CASSRYRGRREGQPQHF	TGTGCCAGCAGCCGTTACAGGGGCCGGCGGGAAGGTCAGCCCCAGCATTTT
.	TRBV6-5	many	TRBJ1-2	CASIPGGSYGYGYTF	TGTGCCAGCATCCCTGGAGGGTCTTACGGCTATGGCTACACCTTC
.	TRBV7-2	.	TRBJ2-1	CASSPAGNEQFF	TGTGCCAGCAGCCCTGCTGGCAATGAGCAGTTCTTC
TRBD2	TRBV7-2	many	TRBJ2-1	CASSLVLAGGSSYNEQFF	TGTGCCAGCAGCTTAGTACTAGCGGGGGGGAGCTCCTACAATGAGCAGTTCTTC
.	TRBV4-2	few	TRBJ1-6	CASSEGVSQGSYNSPPHF	TGTGCCAGCAGCGAAGGGGTGTCCCAGGGGTCCTATAATTCACCCCCCCACTTT
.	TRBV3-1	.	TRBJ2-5	CASSQGPSGAETRYF	TGTGCCAGCAGCCAAGGCCCCAGCGGCGCAGAGACCCGGTACTTC
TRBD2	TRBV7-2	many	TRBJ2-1	CASSYLAGGPDEQFF	TGTGCCAGCAGCTATTTAGCGGGGGGGCCAGATGAGCAGTTCTTC
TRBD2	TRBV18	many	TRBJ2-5	CASSPSGTSGRATETQYF	TGTGCCAGCTCACCATCCGGGACTAGCGGGAGGGCGACTGAGACCCAGTACTTC
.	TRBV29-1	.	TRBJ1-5	CSVGNLDQPQHF	TGCAGCGTTGGAAACCTCGATCAGCCCCAGCATTTT
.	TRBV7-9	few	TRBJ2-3	CASSFHADTQYF	TGTGCCAGCAGCTTCCACGCAGATACGCAGTATTTT
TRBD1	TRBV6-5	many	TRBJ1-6	CASSSGTGGDSPLHF	TGTGCCAGCAGTTCCGGGACAGGGGGGGATTCACCCCTCCACTTT
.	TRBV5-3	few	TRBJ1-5	CARSLEGGRCSNQPQHF	TGTGCCAGAAGCTTGGAAGGAGGCAGGTGTAGCAATCAGCCCCAGCATTTT
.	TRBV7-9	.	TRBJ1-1	CASSTTPGIGGTGAFF	TGTGCCAGCAGCACAACCCCAGGGATTGGAGGCACTGGAGCTTTCTTT
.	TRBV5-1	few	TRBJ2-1	CASTRVGTLDSLNNEQFF	TGCGCCAGCACCCGGGTAGGGACTTTGGATTCCCTTAACAATGAGCAGTTCTTC
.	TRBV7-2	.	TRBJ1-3	CASSLEGHTIYF	TGTGCCAGCAGCTTAGAAGGCCACACCATATATTTT
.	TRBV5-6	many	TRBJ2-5	CASSLPGFETQYF	TGTGCCAGCAGCTTGCCGGGGTTTGAGACCCAGTACTTC
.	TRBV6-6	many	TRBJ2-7	CASSPGGYEQYF	TGTGCCAGCAGCCCCGGGGGTTACGAGCAGTACTTC
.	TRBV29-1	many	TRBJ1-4	CSVRRSTNEKLFF	TGCAGCGTCAGACGGTCAACTAATGAAAAACTGTTTTTT
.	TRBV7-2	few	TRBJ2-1	CASTRRGSSSYNEQFF	TGTGCCAGCACCCGGAGGGGGTCAAGCTCCTACAATGAGCAGTTCTTC
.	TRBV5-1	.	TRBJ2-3	CASGLESADTQYF	TGCGCCAGCGGCCTGGAAAGTGCTGATACGCAGTATTTT
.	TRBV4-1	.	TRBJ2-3	CASSQVLGPKVDTQYF	TGCGCCAGCAGCCAAGTCCTAGGTCCCAAAGTTGATACGCAGTATTTT
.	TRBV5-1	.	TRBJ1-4	CASSSDGQANEKLFF	TGCGCCAGCAGCTCGGATGGGCAGGCTAATGAAAAACTGTTTTTT
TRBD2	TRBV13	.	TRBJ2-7	CASSGTSGVYEQYF	TGTGCCAGCAGCGGGACTAGCGGGGTCTACGAGCAGTACTTC
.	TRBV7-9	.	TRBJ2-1	CSSSLDTNEQFF	TGTTCCAGCAGCCTGGACACCAATGAGCAGTTCTTC
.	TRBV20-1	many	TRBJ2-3	CSAAPGGNPDTQYF	TGCAGTGCTGCCCCCGGCGGTAACCCAGATACGCAGTATTTT
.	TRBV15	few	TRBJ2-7	CATSRDRGSGYEQYF	TGTGCCACCAGCAGGGACAGAGGTTCGGGATACGAGCAGTACTTC
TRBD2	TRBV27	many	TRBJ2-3	CASTKRDGGRHTQYF	TGTGCCAGCACCAAGCGGGACGGAGGGCGGCATACGCAGTATTTT
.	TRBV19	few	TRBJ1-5	CASRPSRGSNQPQHF	TGTGCCAGTAGACCCTCCAGGGGCAGCAATCAGCCCCAGCATTTT
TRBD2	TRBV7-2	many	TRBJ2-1	CASSQGLAGLYEQFF	TGTGCCAGCAGCCAGGGACTAGCGGGTTTGTATGAGCAGTTCTTC
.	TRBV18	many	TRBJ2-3	CASSPPVELGPTDTQYF	TGTGCCAGCTCACCACCGGTGGAACTAGGGCCCACAGATACGCAGTATTTT
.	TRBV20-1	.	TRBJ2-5	CSARDMLAVLQETQYF	TGCAGTGCTAGAGATATGTTAGCCGTCCTCCAAGAGACCCAGTACTTC
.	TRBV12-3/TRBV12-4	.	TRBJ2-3	CASSFSEDPTDTQYF	TGTGCCAGCAGTTTTTCTGAGGATCCCACAGATACGCAGTATTTT
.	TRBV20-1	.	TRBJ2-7	CSARDRQTTKQYF	TGCAGTGCTAGAGATCGCCAGACTACGAAGCAGTACTTC
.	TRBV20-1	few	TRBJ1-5	CSARVITGVQQPQHF	TGCAGTGCTAGAGTTATTACGGGGGTCCAACAGCCCCAGCATTTT
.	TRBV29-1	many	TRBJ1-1	CSVANTEAFF	TGCAGCGTTGCCAACACTGAAGCTTTCTTT
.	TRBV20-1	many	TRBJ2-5	CSPDSQETQYF	TGCAGTCCCGACAGTCAAGAGACCCAGTACTTC
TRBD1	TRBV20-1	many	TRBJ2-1	CSATAGGFGDEQFF	TGCAGTGCGACCGCAGGGGGATTCGGCGATGAGCAGTTCTTC
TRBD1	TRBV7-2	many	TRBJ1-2	CASSQLGTGVPNYGYTF	TGTGCCAGCAGCCAATTAGGGACAGGGGTCCCTAACTATGGCTACACCTTC
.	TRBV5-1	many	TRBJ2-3	CASSFHGPPSTDTQYF	TGCGCCAGCAGCTTCCATGGTCCCCCCAGCACAGATACGCAGTATTTT
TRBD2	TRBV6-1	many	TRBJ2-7	CASNPGGGYEQYF	TGTGCCAGCAATCCGGGGGGGGGCTACGAGCAGTACTTC
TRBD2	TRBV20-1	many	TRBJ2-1	CSAPTSGRDSNEQFF	TGCAGTGCCCCGACTAGCGGGAGGGACTCGAATGAGCAGTTCTTC
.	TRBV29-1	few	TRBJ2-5	CSVAKQGRETQYF	TGCAGCGTTGCTAAACAGGGACGAGAGACCCAGTACTTC
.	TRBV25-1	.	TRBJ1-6	CASSGDPVKNSPLHF	TGTGCCAGCAGTGGGGACCCAGTTAAGAATTCACCCCTCCACTTT
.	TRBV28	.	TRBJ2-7	CASNSPATYEQYF	TGTGCCAGCAACAGTCCAGCGACCTACGAGCAGTACTTC
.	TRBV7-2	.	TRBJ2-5	CASSLVTWTRQETQYF	TGTGCCAGCAGCTTAGTGACGTGGACACGACAAGAGACCCAGTACTTC
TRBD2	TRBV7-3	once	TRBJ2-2	CASSRGTSGSNTGELFF	TGTGCCAGCAGCAGAGGGACTAGCGGGTCAAACACCGGGGAGCTGTTTTTT
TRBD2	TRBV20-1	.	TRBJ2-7	CSASRAGGRGEQYF	TGCAGTGCTTCCAGGGCGGGAGGGCGAGGCGAGCAGTACTTC
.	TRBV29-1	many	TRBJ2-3	CSVAMAGDTQYF	TGCAGCGTTGCGATGGCTGGAGATACGCAGTATTTT